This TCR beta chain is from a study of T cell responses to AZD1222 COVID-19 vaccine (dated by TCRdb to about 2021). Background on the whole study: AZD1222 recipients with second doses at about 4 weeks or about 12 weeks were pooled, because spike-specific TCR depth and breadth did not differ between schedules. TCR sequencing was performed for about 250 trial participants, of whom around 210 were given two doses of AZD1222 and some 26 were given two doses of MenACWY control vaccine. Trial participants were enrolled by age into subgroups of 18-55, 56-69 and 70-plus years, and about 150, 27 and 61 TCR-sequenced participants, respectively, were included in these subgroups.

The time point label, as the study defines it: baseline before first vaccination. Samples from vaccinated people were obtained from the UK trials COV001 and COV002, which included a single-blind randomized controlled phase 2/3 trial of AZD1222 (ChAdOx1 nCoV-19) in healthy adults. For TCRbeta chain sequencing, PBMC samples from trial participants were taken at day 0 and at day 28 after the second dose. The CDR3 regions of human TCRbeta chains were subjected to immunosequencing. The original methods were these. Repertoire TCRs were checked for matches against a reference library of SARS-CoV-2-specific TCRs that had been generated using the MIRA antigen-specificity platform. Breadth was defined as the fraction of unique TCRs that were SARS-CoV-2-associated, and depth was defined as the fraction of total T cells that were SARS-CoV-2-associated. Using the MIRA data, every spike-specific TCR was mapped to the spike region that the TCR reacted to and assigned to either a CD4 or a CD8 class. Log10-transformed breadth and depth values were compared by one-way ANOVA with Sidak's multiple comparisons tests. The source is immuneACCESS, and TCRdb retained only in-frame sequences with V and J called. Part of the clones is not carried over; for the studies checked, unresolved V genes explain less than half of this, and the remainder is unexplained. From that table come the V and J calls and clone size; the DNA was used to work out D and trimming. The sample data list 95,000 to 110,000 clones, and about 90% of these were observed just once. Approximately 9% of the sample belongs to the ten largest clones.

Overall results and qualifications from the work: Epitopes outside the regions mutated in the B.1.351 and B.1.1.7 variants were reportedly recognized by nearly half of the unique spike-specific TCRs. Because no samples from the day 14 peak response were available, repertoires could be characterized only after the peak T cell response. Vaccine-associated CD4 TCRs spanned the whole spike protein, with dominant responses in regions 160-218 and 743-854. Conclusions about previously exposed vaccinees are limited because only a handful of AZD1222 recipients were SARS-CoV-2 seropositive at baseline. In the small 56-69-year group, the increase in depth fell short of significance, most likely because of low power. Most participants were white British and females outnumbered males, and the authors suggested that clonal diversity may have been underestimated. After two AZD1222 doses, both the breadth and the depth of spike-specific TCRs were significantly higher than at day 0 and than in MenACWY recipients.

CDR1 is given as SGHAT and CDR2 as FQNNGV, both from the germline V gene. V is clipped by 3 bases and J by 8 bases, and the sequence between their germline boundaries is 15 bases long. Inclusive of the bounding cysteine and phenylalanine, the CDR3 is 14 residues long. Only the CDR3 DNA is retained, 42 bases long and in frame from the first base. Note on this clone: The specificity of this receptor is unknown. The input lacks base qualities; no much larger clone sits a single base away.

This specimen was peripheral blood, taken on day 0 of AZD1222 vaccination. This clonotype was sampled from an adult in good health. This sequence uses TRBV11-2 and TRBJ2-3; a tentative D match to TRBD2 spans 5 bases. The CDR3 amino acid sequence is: CASSFYAGEGTQYF. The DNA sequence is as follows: TGTGCCAGCAGCTTTTACGCTGGAGAGGGTACGCAGTATTTT.